A single sample gave rise to the 24 T cell receptor beta chains below, sequenced in a study of T cell clusters in autoimmune cytopenias. TRB was amplified by touch-down multiplex PCR, primer pools A and B combined. No DNA is given; TCRdb re-called the multiplex PCR reads and lists each CDR3 protein once. This sample carries about 4,100 distinct CDR3 sequences, with about 15% going to the ten biggest clones. Each sample's input was around 250 ng genomic DNA, 30,000 to 45,000 genome equivalents. The sample was also linked to a second study, of T cell repertoires in aging, cancer and after chemotherapy.

Material for sequencing was peripheral blood. The receptors shown here come from a human donor in good health.

Measured by frequency, this clonotype is medium-sized. The chain has TRBV6-1 and TRBJ2-7; the D call from TCRdb, TRBD1, cannot be confirmed without DNA. The CDR3 has 13 amino acids. Germline values: CDR1 MNHNS, CDR2 SASEGT. CDR3 sequence reads: CASRRWDGYEQYF.

The chain employs TRBV5-5 and TRBJ2-7; TCRdb names TRBD1, which stays unverified in the absence of DNA. CDR1 and CDR2 from the germline V gene are SGHKS and YYEKEE (reference sequence). The CDR3 is 14 amino acids. The CDR3 loop is CASSGRDRGYEQYF.

This clonotype is deemed medium-sized by its frequency. The rearrangement links TRBV10-3 to TRBJ2-2; the TCRdb D gene call, TRBD2, has no DNA to confirm it. This CDR3 is built from 16 residues. Germline CDR1 is ENHRY and CDR2 is SYGVKD. This CDR3 reads CAISESGVTGAGELFF.

This chain connects TRBV15 to TRBJ1-5; TCRdb selects TRBD1, and the lack of DNA leaves this call unchecked. The length of the CDR3 is 17 residues. CDR1 is LNHNV and CDR2 is YYDKDF in the germline V gene (reference sequence). This CDR3 is CATSRDLSGGGSQPQHF.

Frequency places this clonotype as medium-sized. The V and J genes are TRBV19 and TRBJ2-7; lacking DNA, the TRBD1 call made by TCRdb goes unchecked. The length of the CDR3 is 15 residues. CDR1 is LNHDA, CDR2 SQIVND, per germline (reference sequence). CDR3 sequence reads: CASRRRGSAAYEQYF.

This clonotype registers medium-sized (0.01 to 0.1%) by frequency. The J gene is TRBJ2-7, the V gene TRBV6-1. CDR3 length: 13 amino acids. CDR1 MNHNS and CDR2 SASEGT come from the germline V gene. The CDR3 sequence is CASGWDAVREQYF.

The chain is built from TRBV6-2 or TRBV6-3 and TRBJ2-5. The germline gives CDR1 MNHEY, CDR2 SVGEGT. The CDR3 loop spans 15 amino acids. CDR3: CASSDLAGDQETQYF.

The chain combines TRBV20-1 with TRBJ1-2; TCRdb designates TRBD1, a call that cannot be tested without DNA. The CDR3 covers 13 residues. Germline CDR1 DFQATT, CDR2 SNEGSKA (reference sequence). CDR3 sequence: CSALARAPDGYTF.

CDR3 region: CASSLGAGPLGGYTF. The gene calls are TRBV5-4 and TRBJ1-2. CDR3 length: 15 amino acids. Germline V lookup: CDR1 SGHNT, CDR2 YYREEE (reference sequence).

This clonotype registers medium-sized (0.01 to 0.1%) by frequency. The chain uses TRBV18 and TRBJ1-6; TCRdb names TRBD1, which stays unverified in the absence of DNA. This CDR3 contains 14 residues. Germline CDR1 is KGHSH and CDR2 is LQKENI. The CDR3: CASSPSGENSPLHF.

This clonotype is called medium-sized based on its frequency. This sequence joins TRBV6-6 and TRBJ2-1; the D gene TCRdb calls, TRBD1, cannot be checked with no DNA. CDR3 length: 17 residues. Germline V gives CDR1 MNHNY, CDR2 SVGAGI (reference sequence). The CDR3 reads CASSFQPGQGSYNEQFF.

This clonotype ranks as medium-sized in terms of frequency. The chain recombines TRBV27 with TRBJ2-1; TCRdb selects TRBD2, and the lack of DNA leaves this call unchecked. The CDR3 extends over 13 amino acids. Germline values: CDR1 MNHEY, CDR2 SMNVEV (reference sequence). The CDR3 region is CASSLRDQWGKFF.

The rearrangement joins TRBV19 to TRBJ1-1; the TRBD1 assignment by TCRdb is unverifiable without DNA. Germline CDR1 reads LNHDA; CDR2 reads SQIVND (reference sequence). CDR3 size: 12 residues. This chain's CDR3 is CASMQGSTEAFF.

Measured by frequency, this clonotype is medium-sized. The V call is TRBV6-4, the J call TRBJ1-2. CDR3 length: 14 amino acids. The germline V gene encodes CDR1 MRHNA and CDR2 SNTAGT. This chain's CDR3 is CASSPDSGNYGYTF.

This clonotype is medium-sized by frequency. The rearrangement uses TRBV15 and TRBJ2-5; TCRdb selects TRBD2, and the lack of DNA leaves this call unchecked. The CDR3 sequence is 16 residues long. Germline V lookup: CDR1 LNHNV, CDR2 YYDKDF (reference sequence). This chain's CDR3 is CATSRAGTSAPGNQYF.

This clonotype is deemed medium-sized by its frequency. V and J are TRBV19 and TRBJ2-2; TCRdb's D call, TRBD1, is unchecked because there is no DNA. This CDR3 is 15 amino acids long. Germline-derived CDR1 and CDR2 are LNHDA and SQIVND (reference sequence). The CDR3 loop is CASNPERGRTGELFF.

This clonotype is identified as medium-sized (0.01 to 0.1%) from frequency. The rearrangement uses TRBV6-1 and TRBJ2-4. CDR1 is MNHNS and CDR2 is SASEGT in the germline V gene. This CDR3 contains 15 residues. The CDR3: CASSELDIAKNIQYF.

This clonotype is called medium-sized based on its frequency. J is TRBJ1-1 and V is TRBV6-5. Germline CDR1 MNHEY, CDR2 SVGAGI. The CDR3 has 14 residues. CDR3 loop: CASTGGLMNTEAFF.

This chain uses TRBV18 with TRBJ1-2. Germline V lookup: CDR1 KGHSH, CDR2 LQKENI. This CDR3 is 17 amino acids long. The CDR3: CASSPKLGGLSNYGYTF.

Judged by frequency, this clonotype is medium-sized. J is TRBJ2-3 and V is TRBV27; lacking DNA, the TRBD2 call made by TCRdb goes unchecked. The CDR3 spans 16 residues. Germline values: CDR1 MNHEY, CDR2 SMNVEV (reference sequence). The CDR3 is CASSPTSGGARDTQYF.

The chain couples TRBV5-1 to TRBJ2-1; TCRdb names TRBD1, which stays unverified in the absence of DNA. Per germline, CDR1 SGHRS and CDR2 YFSETQ. The CDR3 totals 14 residues. The CDR3 sequence: CASSWGGDNNEQFF.

Frequency places this clonotype as medium-sized. This chain uses TRBV19 with TRBJ1-5; the D call from TCRdb, TRBD1, cannot be confirmed without DNA. Germline loops: CDR1 LNHDA, CDR2 SQIVND (reference sequence). This CDR3 contains 14 residues. CDR3 region: CASSTGTEPGPQHF.

The chain uses TRBV5-1 and TRBJ2-7; TCRdb indicates TRBD2, and absent DNA this call remains unverified. This CDR3 spans 13 amino acids. CDR1 SGHRS and CDR2 YFSETQ come from the germline V gene. CDR3 in amino acids: CASTTSGGYEQYF.

This clonotype is called large based on its frequency. This chain links TRBV29-1 with TRBJ2-2; TCRdb gives TRBD2 as the D gene, but with no DNA this cannot be confirmed. The CDR3 length is 15 residues. Germline CDR1 reads SQVTM; CDR2 reads ANQGSEA. CDR3 residues: CSVGGLAANTGELFF.